This TCR beta chain comes out of a study of T cells in Graves' hyperthyroidism and ophthalmopathy. The CDR3 regions of TCR beta were amplified from RNA transcripts. Researchers ran a first-round RT-PCR on the TCR CDR3 using the HTBI primer set. TCRdb reanalysed the multiplex PCR reads using MiXCR and keeps one entry per CDR3 protein. The sample consists of over 500,000 distinct CDR3 sequences, around 15% of them appearing once. Findings of the study overall: The blood repertoire included most of the expanded thyroid clonotypes above 0.001. A median approximately 6.5 months before onset, the model predicted ophthalmopathy.

Stable Graves' hyperthyroidism denoted no ophthalmopathy progression over 18 months. Exclusions: uncontrolled infection, other autoimmune disease, pregnancy, lactation. V lost 4 bases and J lost 7; bases outside the gene matches: 7. The CDR3 is made up of 15 amino acids. Looked up from germline, CDR1 is SEHNR and CDR2 is FQNEAQ (reference sequence). This clonotype was recorded at least ten times. Its antigen is still unknown. This sequence was found in a woman in her forties with Graves' hyperthyroidism. The sample comprised blood. The J gene is TRBJ2-2, the V gene TRBV7-9, with 9 bases aligning to TRBD1. The CDR3 DNA follows: TGTGCCAGCAGCTCACAGGGGGCGTCAGGCGGGGAGCTGTTTTTT. Translation gives CASSSQGASGGELFF.